Each of the 9 T cell receptor beta chains below was sequenced from the same sample in a study of CD8+CD57+ T cells in acquired aplastic anemia. TCR beta VDJ and CDR3 profiling used genomic DNA as template. TCRdb ran MiXCR on the reads and lists one entry per CDR3 protein. Here the sample spans some 140,000 distinct CDR3 sequences, around half being singletons. Sequencing involved patients with CD8+CD57+ cell expansion previously shown by flow cytometry. The specimen sequenced was sorted CD4+, CD8+, or CD8+CD57+ T cells (not recorded which) from PBMCs. The receptors stem from a human donor with aplastic anemia.

The chain recombines TRBV13 with TRBJ2-1, with 9 bases matching TRBD2. V trimming: 2 bases; J trimming: 7 bases; junction bases outside the gene matches: 9. CDR3 length equals 16 residues. CDR1 and CDR2 (germline): PRHDT, FYEKMQ (reference sequence). CDR3 sequence: CASSLLAGAHRNEQFF. Written as DNA, the CDR3 is TGTGCCAGCAGCTTATTAGCGGGGGCCCATAGGAATGAGCAGTTCTTC.

The table lists this clonotype with many counts. The chain has TRBV11-1 and TRBJ2-7; D is possibly TRBD1 or TRBD2 (5 bases each). Trimming shortened V by 2 bases and J by 3 bases, and 11 bases separated the two germline ends. The CDR3 runs to 14 residues. Per germline, CDR1 SGHAT and CDR2 FQDESV (reference sequence). The CDR3 loop is CASSLNEGNYEQYF. In nucleotides, the CDR3 is TGTGCCAGCAGCTTAAACGAGGGGAACTACGAGCAGTACTTC.

The chain recombines TRBV20-1 with TRBJ1-2; D is perhaps TRBD1 (6 bases). The CDR3 covers 13 residues. V shed 4 bases and J shed 6 bases, with 15 bases lying between them. Germline V CDR1 and CDR2: DFQATT, SNEGSKA (reference sequence). The CDR3 is CSAKLRGDNGYTF. DNA for the CDR3: TGCAGTGCTAAACTCAGGGGAGACAATGGCTACACCTTC.

The chain employs TRBV7-2 and TRBJ2-7; D is uncertain. CDR1 SGHTA and CDR2 FQGNSA come from the germline V gene. The V gene lost 0 bases and the J gene lost 4 bases, with 7 bases spanning the gap. CDR3 length: 13 residues. In DNA, the CDR3 is TGTGCCAGCAGCTTAGCGGGGAAGTACGAGCAGTACTTC. It yields the protein CASSLAGKYEQYF.

This clonotype occurred once. The chain employs TRBV7-9 and TRBJ2-5, with 8 bases identical to TRBD1. V was clipped by 6 bases and J by 5 bases; unmatched bases: 8. This CDR3 spans 14 amino acids. From germline, CDR1 is SEHNR and CDR2 FQNEAQ (reference sequence). The CDR3 DNA reads as TGTGCCAGCAGTCAAGACAGGGGTGGGGAGACCCAGTACTTC. Its protein product is CASSQDRGGETQYF.

Comments on this clonotype: Since a much larger clone is just one base distant, this may be a read error. The V gene is TRBV14, the J gene TRBJ2-1; D gene unclear. Per the germline V gene, CDR1 is SGHDN and CDR2 is FVKESK. This CDR3 comprises 13 residues. V gave up 4 bases and J gave up 12 bases, with 16 bases separating them. The CDR3 DNA reads as TGTGCCAGCAGCCCTGGTACAGCGTGGGTGCAGTTCTTC. This gives the protein CASSPGTAWVQFF.

Ten or more counts support this clonotype. V usage is TRBV11-1 and J usage is TRBJ1-2; D is perhaps TRBD1 (5 bases). The CDR3 totals 16 residues. Trimming shortened V by 1 base and J by 4 bases, and 16 bases separated the two germline ends. Germline V CDR1 and CDR2: SGHAT, FQDESV (reference sequence). The CDR3 loop reads CASSLVRGSPSYGYTF. CDR3 nucleotide sequence: TGTGCCAGCAGCTTAGTTCGGGGCAGTCCTTCCTATGGCTACACCTTC.

This clonotype was found many times. The chain is built from TRBV6-5 and TRBJ1-1; D may be TRBD1 (5 bases). The CDR3 is 14 residues long. The ends were cut back, 0 bases at V and 4 bases at J, with 9 bases in the middle. CDR1 and CDR2 (germline): MNHEY, SVGAGI. The CDR3 bases are TGTGCCAGCAGTTACTCGGGGGGAGTCACTGAAGCTTTCTTT. Its translation: CASSYSGGVTEAFF.

This sequence joins TRBV20-1 and TRBJ2-1; weak D call: TRBD2 (5 bases). CDR3 size: 13 residues. CDR1 DFQATT and CDR2 SNEGSKA come from the germline V gene (reference sequence). The V gene lost 2 bases and the J gene lost 7 bases, with 12 bases spanning the gap. The CDR3 nucleotides read TGCAGTGCTAGAACCTTGGCGGGTAATGAGCAGTTCTTC. Its translation: CSARTLAGNEQFF.